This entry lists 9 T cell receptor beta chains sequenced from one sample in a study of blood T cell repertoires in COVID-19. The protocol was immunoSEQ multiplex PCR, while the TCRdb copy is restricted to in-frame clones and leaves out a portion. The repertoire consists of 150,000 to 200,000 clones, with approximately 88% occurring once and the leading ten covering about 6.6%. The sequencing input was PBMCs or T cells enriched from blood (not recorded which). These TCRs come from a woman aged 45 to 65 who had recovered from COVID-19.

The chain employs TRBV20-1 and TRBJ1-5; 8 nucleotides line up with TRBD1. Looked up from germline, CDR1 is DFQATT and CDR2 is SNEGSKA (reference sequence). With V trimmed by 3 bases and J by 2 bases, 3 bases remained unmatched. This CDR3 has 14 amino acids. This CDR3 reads CSASGGQGNQPQHF. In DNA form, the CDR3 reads TGCAGTGCTAGTGGGGGACAGGGCAATCAGCCCCAGCATTTT.

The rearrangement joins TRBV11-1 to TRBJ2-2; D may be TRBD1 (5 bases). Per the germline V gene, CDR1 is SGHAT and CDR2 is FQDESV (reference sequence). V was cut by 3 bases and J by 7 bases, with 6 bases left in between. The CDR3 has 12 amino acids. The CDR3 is CASSFQGGELFF. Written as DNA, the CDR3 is TGTGCCAGCAGCTTTCAGGGCGGGGAGCTGTTTTTT.

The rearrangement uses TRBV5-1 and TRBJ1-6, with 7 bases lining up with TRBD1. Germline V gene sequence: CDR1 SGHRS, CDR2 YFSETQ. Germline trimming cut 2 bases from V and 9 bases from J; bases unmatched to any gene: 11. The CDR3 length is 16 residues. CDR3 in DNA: TGCGCCAGCAGCTTTAGGGGGACAGCCGATCGTTCACCCCTCCACTTT. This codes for CASSFRGTADRSPLHF.

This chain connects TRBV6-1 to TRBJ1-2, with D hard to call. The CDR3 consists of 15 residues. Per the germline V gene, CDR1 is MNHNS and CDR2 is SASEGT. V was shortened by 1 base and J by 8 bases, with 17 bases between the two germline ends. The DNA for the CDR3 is TGTGCCAGCAGTGAAGGCGCGTTGGCGGCAGAGGGCTACACCTTC. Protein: CASSEGALAAEGYTF.

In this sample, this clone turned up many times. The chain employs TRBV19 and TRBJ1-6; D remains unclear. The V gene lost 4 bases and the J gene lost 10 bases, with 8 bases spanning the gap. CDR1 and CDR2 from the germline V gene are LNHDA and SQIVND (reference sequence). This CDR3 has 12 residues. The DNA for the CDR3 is TGTGCCAGTAGTAGGCTCAGGTCACCCCTCCACTTT. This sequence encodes CASSRLRSPLHF.

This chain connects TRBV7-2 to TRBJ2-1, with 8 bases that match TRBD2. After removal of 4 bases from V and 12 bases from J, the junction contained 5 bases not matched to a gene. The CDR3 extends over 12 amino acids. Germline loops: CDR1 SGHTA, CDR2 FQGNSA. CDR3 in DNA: TGTGCCAGCAGCTCCATCGCGGGGGGGCAGTTCTTC. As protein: CASSSIAGGQFF.

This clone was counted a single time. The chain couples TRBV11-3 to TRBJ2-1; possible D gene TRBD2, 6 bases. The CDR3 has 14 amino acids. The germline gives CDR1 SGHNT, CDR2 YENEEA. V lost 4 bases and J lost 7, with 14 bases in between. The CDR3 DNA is TGTGCCAGCAGCTCCCCACGACTAGGGAATGAGCAGTTCTTC. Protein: CASSSPRLGNEQFF.

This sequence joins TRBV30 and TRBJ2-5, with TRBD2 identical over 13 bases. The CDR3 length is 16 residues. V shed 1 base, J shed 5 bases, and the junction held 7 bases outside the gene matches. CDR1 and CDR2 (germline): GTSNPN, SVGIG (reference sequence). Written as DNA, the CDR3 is TGTGCCTGGAGTGCCCCAGGACTAGCGGGGGTGGAGACCCAGTACTTC. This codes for CAWSAPGLAGVETQYF.

This CDR3 reads CASSVTVRETQYF. The CDR3 DNA reads TGTGCCAGCAGCGTAACAGTTAGGGAGACCCAGTACTTC. V is TRBV9 and J is TRBJ2-5; D unclear. Germline lookup yields CDR1 SGDLS and CDR2 YYNGEE. CDR3 length: 13 amino acids. With 1 base removed from V and 5 bases from J, the gap between germline ends came to 9 bases.